These 21 T cell receptor beta chains came from one sample sequenced in a study of T cell changes during pregnancy in multiple sclerosis. TCRdb's copy holds only in-frame clones and misses some; the assay was immunoSEQ multiplex PCR. The table has 39,000 or so clones, 90% seen once. The specimen comprised CD8+ T cells from peripheral blood mononuclear cells, sampled in the first trimester of pregnancy. The receptor set was obtained from a female donor with multiple sclerosis, enrolled in a pregnancy study.

The J gene is TRBJ2-7, the V gene TRBV27, with D unresolved. The germline V gene has CDR1 MNHEY and CDR2 SMNVEV (reference sequence). CDR3 length equals 13 residues. Deletions cut 4 bases from V and 0 bases from J, with 7 bases between. CDR3 in DNA: TGTGCCAGCAGTTACCTGAGCTCCTACGAGCAGTACTTC. Translated: CASSYLSSYEQYF.

The chain recombines TRBV5-4 with TRBJ1-5, with 9 bases that match TRBD1. Germline CDR1 reads SGHNT; CDR2 reads YYREEE (reference sequence). The CDR3 is 16 amino acids. Trimming at V came to 4 bases and at J to 0 bases, leaving 5 bases not matched to a gene. CDR3 sequence: CASSRTGEDSNQPQHF. CDR3 coding DNA: TGTGCCAGCAGCAGGACAGGGGAGGATAGCAATCAGCCCCAGCATTTT.

This clone was observed a single time. This chain links TRBV9 with TRBJ2-3, with TRBD1 matching over 9 bases. J was trimmed by 1 base and V by 4 bases; bases with no gene match: 4. This CDR3 is built from 15 residues. The germline V gene has CDR1 SGDLS and CDR2 YYNGEE. The CDR3 spells CASSSRTGGTDTQYF. The CDR3 region has the DNA TGTGCCAGCAGCTCACGGACAGGGGGCACAGATACGCAGTATTTT.

A single count supports this clone. This chain joins TRBV7-9 and TRBJ1-2; 7 bases are shared with TRBD1. The germline V gene encodes CDR1 SEHNR and CDR2 FQNEAQ (reference sequence). V was pared by 1 base and J by 8 bases, with 1 base of the junction left unmatched. There are 12 residues in the CDR3. The CDR3 coding sequence is TGTGCCAGCAGCTTAGGACAGGGAGGCTACACCTTC. This codes for CASSLGQGGYTF.

The V call is TRBV7-9, the J call TRBJ2-7; 7 bases fit TRBD1. This CDR3 contains 15 residues. CDR1 SEHNR and CDR2 FQNEAQ come from the germline V gene (reference sequence). Trimming removed 4 bases from V and 3 bases from J; junction bases left unmatched: 9. In nucleotides, the CDR3 is TGTGCCAGCAGCTCGACATCCCGGGACAGCTACGAGCAGTACTTC. Translating gives CASSSTSRDSYEQYF.

The chain combines TRBV11-2 with TRBJ2-2; 11 nucleotides agree with TRBD2. The CDR3 loop spans 15 amino acids. The trim removed 6 bases at V and 3 bases at J, leaving 3 bases unmatched. Germline lookup yields CDR1 SGHAT and CDR2 FQNNGV. This CDR3 reads CASRSGLADTGELFF. DNA of the CDR3: TGTGCCAGCAGGTCGGGACTAGCGGACACCGGGGAGCTGTTTTTT.

The rearrangement joins TRBV9 to TRBJ2-3; 7 nucleotides line up with TRBD1. The germline V gene has CDR1 SGDLS and CDR2 YYNGEE. The junction had 11 bases not matched to a gene; V was cut back by 5 bases and J by 2 bases. This CDR3 has 16 residues. Here the CDR3 DNA reads TGTGCCAGCAGTTTAACACAGGGGCCCGTCACAGATACGCAGTATTTT. This gives the protein CASSLTQGPVTDTQYF.

The chain recombines TRBV7-6 with TRBJ1-2, with 7 bases matching TRBD1. The germline V gene encodes CDR1 SGHVS and CDR2 FNYEAQ. This CDR3 region has 15 residues. The trim removed 6 bases at V and 5 bases at J, leaving 12 bases unmatched. Written as DNA, the CDR3 is TGTGCCAGCAGGATATACCAGGGGGATGAGTATGGCTACACCTTC. Translating gives CASRIYQGDEYGYTF.

The DNA of the CDR3 is TGCGCCAGCAGCTTTAGCGGGGCCTTGGCCGAGCAGTACTTC. Translated: CASSFSGALAEQYF. This chain links TRBV5-1 with TRBJ2-7; 8 positions match TRBD2. CDR3 length: 14 amino acids. Germline CDR1 reads SGHRS; CDR2 reads YFSETQ. Trimming removed 2 bases from V and 6 bases from J; junction bases left unmatched: 7.

This clone was observed once. The CDR3 DNA reads as TGTGCCAGCAGCTTATGGCAGGGCCCAGAACTTAACTATGGCTACACCTTC. Its protein is CASSLWQGPELNYGYTF. The J gene is TRBJ1-2, the V gene TRBV7-9, with D possibly TRBD1 on 5 matching bases. The V gene lost 2 bases and the J gene lost 1 base, with 17 bases spanning the gap. The CDR3 loop spans 17 amino acids. Germline CDR1 and CDR2: SEHNR and FQNEAQ (reference sequence).

The CDR3 DNA is TGTGCCAGCAGTACACGGACAGGGGGCCCCTATAATTCACCCCTCCACTTT. This codes for CASSTRTGGPYNSPLHF. The chain is built from TRBV2 and TRBJ1-6, with 11 bases fitting TRBD1. Per the germline V gene, CDR1 is SNHLY and CDR2 is FYNNEI. The CDR3 spans 17 residues. With V trimmed by 5 bases and J by 2 bases, 5 bases remained unmatched.

The chain links TRBV6-6 to TRBJ1-5; D not resolved. The ends were cut back, 4 bases at V and 9 bases at J, with 10 bases in the middle. This CDR3 is built from 12 residues. Germline loops: CDR1 MNHNY, CDR2 SVGAGI (reference sequence). As DNA, the CDR3 is TGTGCCAGCAGTTCTTTTCGGTGGCCCCAGCATTTT. Amino acid sequence: CASSSFRWPQHF.

V and J are TRBV25-1 and TRBJ1-1; D is uncertain. There are 11 residues in the CDR3. V lost 1 base and J 11 bases, leaving 8 bases between the germline ends. Germline V CDR1 and CDR2: MGHDK, SYGVNS. In DNA, the CDR3 is TGTGCCAGCAGTGAATCACTGCTGGCTTTCTTT. Protein: CASSESLLAFF.

The chain is built from TRBV21-1 and TRBJ1-2. TRBV21-1 is deemed a pseudogene. The CDR3 has 14 amino acids. Written as DNA, the CDR3 is TGTGCCAGCAGCAAGTGGGCGGGTAACTATGGCTACACCTTC. As protein: CASSKWAGNYGYTF.

V gene TRBV11-1 combines with J gene TRBJ2-6, with TRBD1 matching over 7 bases. The CDR3 covers 19 residues. After removal of 5 bases from V and 0 bases from J, the junction contained 13 bases not matched to a gene. Germline CDR1 and CDR2: SGHAT and FQDESV (reference sequence). CDR3: CASSPLSAGGDSGANVLTF. The DNA for the CDR3 is TGTGCCAGCAGCCCCCTCAGTGCAGGGGGAGACTCTGGGGCCAACGTCCTGACTTTC.

The chain links TRBV7-9 to TRBJ2-2; D is perhaps TRBD1 (6 bases). The CDR3 covers 18 residues. The V end was cut by 5 bases, the J end by 1 base, with 20 bases between. Per the germline V gene, CDR1 is SEHNR and CDR2 is FQNEAQ (reference sequence). The CDR3 loop is CASSLGQSPVLNTGELFF. Here the CDR3 DNA reads TGTGCCAGCAGCCTCGGACAGTCCCCAGTATTGAACACCGGGGAGCTGTTTTTT.

V and J are TRBV6-6 and TRBJ1-2; 11 nucleotides align to TRBD1. The V and J ends lost 0 bases and 6 bases, in that order; junction bases with no gene match: 3. The germline gives CDR1 MNHNY, CDR2 SVGAGI (reference sequence). This CDR3 contains 15 residues. Here the CDR3 DNA reads TGTGCCAGCAGTTACTCACGGACAGGGGGCGATGGCTACACCTTC. It is translated as CASSYSRTGGDGYTF.

This chain connects TRBV5-4 to TRBJ2-3; D perhaps matches TRBD1 (6 bases). The V and J ends lost 2 bases and 2 bases respectively, with 12 bases between them. Germline V gene sequence: CDR1 SGHNT, CDR2 YYREEE (reference sequence). This CDR3 region has 15 residues. CDR3 sequence: CASSLPRDTTDTQYF. CDR3 DNA: TGTGCCAGCAGCTTACCCCGGGACACCACAGATACGCAGTATTTT. Drawing the rest from reference TRBV5-4 and TRBJ2-3, the complete variable domain is ETGVTQSPTHLIKTRGQQVTLRCSSQSGHNTVSWYQQALGQGPQFIFQYYREEENGRGNFPPRFSGLQFPNYSSELNVNALELDDSALYLCASSLPRDTTDTQYFGPGTRLTVL.

The J gene is TRBJ1-3, the V gene TRBV19, with 8 bases that match TRBD1. The CDR3 sequence is 14 residues long. Germline V gene sequence: CDR1 LNHDA, CDR2 SQIVND (reference sequence). The V segment lost 3 bases and the J segment 3 bases; nucleotides outside the gene matches: 1. The CDR3 is CASSMTGDGNTIYF. CDR3 DNA sequence: TGTGCCAGTAGTATGACAGGGGATGGAAACACCATATATTTT.

This sequence joins TRBV29-1 and TRBJ2-2; 10 bases line up with TRBD2. The CDR3 length is 15 residues. Losses at the gene ends were 4 bases for V and 7 bases for J; bases not matched to a gene: 9. Germline CDR1 is SQVTM and CDR2 is ANQGSEA. In DNA form, the CDR3 reads TGCAGCGTTGTTGGGCTAGCGGGAGCTGGCGGGGAGCTGTTTTTT. Protein product: CSVVGLAGAGGELFF.

This clone appeared a single time. The chain links TRBV19 to TRBJ2-1; 7 nucleotides match TRBD1. The CDR3 loop spans 16 amino acids. CDR1 and CDR2 from the germline V gene are LNHDA and SQIVND (reference sequence). V shed 2 bases and J 6 bases; nucleotides not matched to a gene: 10. The CDR3 DNA reads TGTGCCAGTAGTATAACAGGGGCCCCACCTCTCAATGAGCAGTTCTTC. Translation gives CASSITGAPPLNEQFF. Based on the CDR3 plus reference TRBV19 and TRBJ2-1, the full variable domain is DGGITQSPKYLFRKEGQNVTLSCEQNLNHDAMYWYRQDPGQGLRLIYYSQIVNDFQKGDIAEGYSVSREKKESFPLTVTSAQKNPTAFYLCASSITGAPPLNEQFFGPGTRLTVL.